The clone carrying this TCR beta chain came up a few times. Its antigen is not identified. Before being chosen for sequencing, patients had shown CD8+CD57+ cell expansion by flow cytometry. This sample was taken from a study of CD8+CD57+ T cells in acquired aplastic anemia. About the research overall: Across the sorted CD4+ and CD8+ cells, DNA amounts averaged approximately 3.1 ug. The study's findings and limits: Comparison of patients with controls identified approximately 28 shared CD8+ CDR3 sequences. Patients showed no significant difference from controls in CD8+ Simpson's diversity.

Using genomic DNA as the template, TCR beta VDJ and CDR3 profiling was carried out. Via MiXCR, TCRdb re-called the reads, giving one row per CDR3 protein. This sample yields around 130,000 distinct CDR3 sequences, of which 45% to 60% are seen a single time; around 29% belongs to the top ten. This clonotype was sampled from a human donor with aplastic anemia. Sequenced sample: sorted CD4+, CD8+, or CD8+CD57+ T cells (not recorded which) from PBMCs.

This chain's CDR3 is CASSVGGESTGELFF. The CDR3 nucleotides are TGTGCCAGCAGCGTAGGGGGGGAGAGCACCGGGGAGCTGTTTTTT. This chain links TRBV9 with TRBJ2-2; TRBD2 might be the D (6 bases). This CDR3 spans 15 amino acids. The germline gives CDR1 SGDLS, CDR2 YYNGEE. Trimming removed 0 bases at V and 4 bases at J, with 10 bases between.